These 8 T cell receptor beta chains share one sample of origin, sequenced in a study of patients and donors after allogeneic stem cell transplantation. TCRdb redid the calling of the RT-PCR reads with MiXCR, one entry per CDR3 protein. The repertoire holds roughly 41,000 distinct CDR3 sequences, with about 31% as singletons. The sample consisted of blood, either unsorted or a sorted T cell fraction (not recorded which). The receptor source for this set is a human donor who was either an allogeneic HSCT recipient or a stem cell or donor lymphocyte infusion donor (not recorded which). It is not recorded whose cells these are; they may come from a transplant donor.

V is TRBV10-3 and J is TRBJ1-5; D remains unclear. The germline V gene has CDR1 ENHRY and CDR2 SYGVKD. Deletions cut 2 bases from V and 12 bases from J, with 11 bases between. The CDR3 runs 12 residues. CDR3 sequence (DNA): TGTGCCATCAGTGAGGCGGGGTCATTCCAGCATTTT. It is translated as CAISEAGSFQHF.

The chain carries TRBV15 and TRBJ1-4, with TRBD1 matching over 12 bases. The CDR3 is 17 amino acids. CDR1 is LNHNV, CDR2 YYDKDF, per germline (reference sequence). The junction had 12 bases not matched to a gene; V was cut back by 5 bases and J by 8 bases. This chain's CDR3 is CATSGHKGQGASEKLFF. CDR3 nucleotide sequence: TGTGCCACCAGCGGTCACAAGGGACAGGGGGCATCGGAAAAACTGTTTTTT.

This chain joins TRBV28 and TRBJ2-1; the match to TRBD2 covers 11 bases. Germline CDR1 is MDHEN and CDR2 is SYDVKM. The V gene end was trimmed by 7 bases and the J gene end by 3 bases; junction bases not matched to a gene: 11. The CDR3 is 17 amino acids. The CDR3 loop is CASTPSLGLADYNEQFF. CDR3 DNA: TGTGCCAGCACCCCTTCCTTGGGACTAGCGGACTACAATGAGCAGTTCTTC.

This chain joins TRBV12-3 or TRBV12-4 and TRBJ2-7, with D tentatively TRBD1 (5 bases). The CDR3 runs 12 residues. The V and J ends lost 2 bases and 3 bases respectively, with 5 bases between them. CDR3 sequence: CASSLQGYEQYF. Here the CDR3 DNA reads TGTGCCAGCAGTTTACAGGGCTACGAGCAGTACTTC.

The V gene is TRBV21-1, the J gene TRBJ2-1; no check of the table's D call, TRBD1, against the DNA was made. TRBV21-1 is given as a pseudogene. This CDR3 is 15 amino acids long. In DNA, the CDR3 is TGTGCCCGGATAGGGGGGGCGAGCTCCTACAATGAGCAGTTCTTC. It is translated as CARIGGASSYNEQFF.

The chain recombines TRBV12-5 with TRBJ1-5; unclear D gene. V lost 4 bases, J lost 4 bases, and 8 bases lay in between. This CDR3 spans 13 amino acids. Germline V gene data show CDR1 as LGHNT and CDR2 as FRNRAP. The CDR3 is CASGSGDNQPQHF. In nucleotides, the CDR3 is TGTGCTAGTGGTTCGGGAGATAATCAGCCCCAGCATTTT.

The chain couples TRBV12-3 or TRBV12-4 to TRBJ1-5; TRBD1 is a possible D gene (5 bases). This CDR3 comprises 14 residues. V was cut by 6 bases and J by 3 bases, with 12 bases left in between. The CDR3 region has the DNA TGTGCCAGCAGCCCCGACAGAACCAATCAGCCCCAGCATTTT. Its protein product is CASSPDRTNQPQHF.

V and J are TRBV28 and TRBJ1-5; no clear D gene. CDR3 length: 13 amino acids. V was shortened by 2 bases and J by 0 bases, with 2 bases between the two germline ends. Germline CDR1 MDHEN, CDR2 SYDVKM. CDR3 sequence reads: CASSLISNQPQHF. CDR3 nucleotides: TGTGCCAGCAGTTTAATTAGCAATCAGCCCCAGCATTTT.